A selection of T cell receptor beta chains follows, all from one sample in a study of Ad26.COV2.S vaccination and SARS-CoV-2 variants. Using immunoSEQ multiplex PCR, the repertoire was profiled, and TCRdb retains in-frame clones only, with some absent. The sample shows some 340,000 clones, around 84% of them seen only once. This specimen consisted of peripheral blood, obtained in a trial of Ad26.COV2.S vaccine versus placebo. Receptor source: a person aged 18-65 years who received the Ad26.COV2.S COVID-19 vaccine or a placebo. Both conserved end residues are part of each CDR3. D genes are given only for firm matches. Part of the rows lack a size; the others show once, few, many or a class for expanded clones.

V gene,J gene,clone size,D gene,CDR3 protein,CDR3 DNA
TRBV11-2,TRBJ2-5,-,-,CASSPPSRRYQETQYF,TGTGCCAGCAGCCCCCCCTCGCGAAGGTACCAAGAGACCCAGTACTTC
TRBV3-1/TRBV3-2,TRBJ1-4,-,TRBD1,CASSQSRQGGLFF,TGTGCCAGCAGCCAGAGTAGACAGGGAGGACTGTTTTTT
TRBV5-6,TRBJ1-1,-,TRBD1,CASNPGGLTEAFF,TGTGCCAGCAACCCAGGGGGCCTCACTGAAGCTTTCTTT
TRBV6-2/TRBV6-3,TRBJ1-2,once,-,CASSYSGPPNPYGYTF,TGTGCCAGCAGTTACTCCGGCCCGCCAAACCCTTATGGCTACACCTTC
TRBV7-9,TRBJ2-3,once,-,CASSDGVGGLTDTQYF,TGTGCCAGCAGCGACGGGGTGGGGGGCTTGACAGATACGCAGTATTTT
TRBV30,TRBJ2-1,once,-,CAWVPERYNEQFF,TGTGCCTGGGTCCCTGAGCGGTACAATGAGCAGTTCTTC
TRBV11-2,TRBJ1-5,-,-,CASSLSGNQPQHF,TGTGCCAGCAGCTTGTCCGGGAATCAGCCCCAGCATTTT
TRBV6-5,TRBJ1-3,-,TRBD1,CASSRQGSGNTIYF,TGTGCCAGCAGTCGACAGGGCTCTGGAAACACCATATATTTT
TRBV7-2,TRBJ2-7,-,-,CASSFGSFYEQYF,TGTGCCAGCAGCTTCGGGTCTTTCTACGAGCAGTACTTC
TRBV7-9,TRBJ1-1,-,-,CASSDDRAWEAFF,TGTGCCAGCAGCGACGACAGAGCGTGGGAAGCTTTCTTT
TRBV7-2,TRBJ2-5,-,-,CASSAGGARETQYF,TGTGCCAGCAGCGCTGGGGGGGCCAGGGAGACCCAGTACTTC
TRBV7-8,TRBJ2-1,-,TRBD1,CASSLAPGQIREQFF,TGTGCCAGCAGCTTAGCACCGGGACAGATTCGCGAGCAGTTCTTC
TRBV6-1,TRBJ1-2,-,-,CASSDSGALTLGNF,TGTGCCAGCAGTGATAGCGGTGCCCTGACTTTGGGAAACTTC
TRBV6-5,TRBJ1-2,-,TRBD1,CASSYLGQGSVYGYTF,TGTGCCAGCAGTTACCTGGGACAGGGATCGGTCTATGGCTACACCTTC
TRBV19,TRBJ2-7,-,-,CASSTRDKRGYEQYF,TGTGCCAGTAGTACCCGGGACAAGAGGGGGTACGAGCAGTACTTC
TRBV11-1,TRBJ2-1,-,-,CASSPQFGRIPQFF,TGTGCCAGCAGCCCACAATTCGGACGGATCCCGCAGTTCTTC
TRBV6-5,TRBJ1-1,-,-,CASGPVNTEAFF,TGTGCCAGCGGACCAGTGAACACTGAAGCTTTCTTT
TRBV6-2/TRBV6-3,TRBJ2-2,-,-,CASSYAYTGELFF,TGTGCCAGCAGTTATGCGTACACCGGGGAGCTGTTTTTT
TRBV7-9,TRBJ1-1,-,-,CASSLGLPPLNTEAFF,TGTGCCAGCAGCTTAGGTTTGCCACCCCTTAACACTGAAGCTTTCTTT
TRBV9,TRBJ2-5,-,TRBD2,CASSPNPAGAWETQYF,TGTGCCAGCAGCCCAAACCCAGCGGGGGCATGGGAGACCCAGTACTTC
TRBV7-9,TRBJ2-7,-,-,CASSLSGPVPYEQYF,TGTGCCAGCAGCTTATCTGGACCGGTTCCCTACGAGCAGTACTTC
TRBV30,TRBJ1-3,-,TRBD1,CAWSGTGGPNTIYF,TGTGCCTGGAGTGGGACAGGGGGCCCCAACACCATATATTTT
TRBV7-2,TRBJ2-3,-,-,CASSLNPGEADTQYF,TGTGCCAGCAGCTTAAACCCAGGGGAAGCAGATACGCAGTATTTT
TRBV4-1,TRBJ1-2,-,TRBD1,CASSRGTGPTRGYTF,TGCGCCAGCAGCCGGGGGACAGGGCCCACTCGGGGCTACACCTTC
TRBV11-1,TRBJ2-5,-,-,CASSKGGETQYF,TGTGCCAGCAGTAAGGGGGGAGAGACCCAGTACTTC
TRBV30,TRBJ1-5,-,-,CAWGLTGYQPQHF,TGTGCCTGGGGGCTTACAGGGTATCAGCCCCAGCATTTT
TRBV4-3,TRBJ2-7,-,TRBD1,CASSQDSAGTGDKQYF,TGCGCCAGCAGCCAAGATTCAGCCGGGACAGGGGATAAGCAGTACTTC
TRBV7-2,TRBJ2-3,-,TRBD1,CASSFAEGGTGRSDTQYF,TGTGCCAGCAGCTTCGCAGAGGGTGGGACAGGCCGGTCAGATACGCAGTATTTT
TRBV20-1,TRBJ2-3,-,-,CSASSSTDTQYF,TGCAGTGCTAGTTCAAGCACAGATACGCAGTATTTT
TRBV5-1,TRBJ2-1,-,-,CASSLYRGGEQFF,TGCGCCAGCAGCTTATACAGGGGAGGTGAGCAGTTCTTC
TRBV7-2,TRBJ2-5,-,-,CASSLVRGLETQYF,TGTGCCAGCAGCTTAGTTCGGGGCCTAGAGACCCAGTACTTC
TRBV5-1,TRBJ2-5,-,-,CASSHSRDTFQQETQYF,TGCGCCAGCAGCCATTCAAGGGACACCTTCCAGCAAGAGACCCAGTACTTC
TRBV14,TRBJ2-2,-,TRBD1,CASSQVAVDRANGELFF,TGTGCCAGCAGCCAAGTCGCCGTAGACAGGGCAAACGGGGAGCTGTTTTTT